The 19 T cell receptor beta chains listed next were all sequenced from one sample in a study of shared clonotypes between healthy human individuals. TCRdb's copy holds only in-frame clones and misses some; the assay was immunoSEQ multiplex PCR. The data show 850,000 to 1,200,000 clones, about three quarters seen once. The source material was memory CD4+ T cells sorted from blood. Subset denoted: CD45RA-negative fraction. These receptors were obtained from a man aged 18 to 29 in good health.

This chain links TRBV4-1 with TRBJ1-1; D ambiguous. This CDR3 spans 14 amino acids. Germline loops: CDR1 MGHRA, CDR2 YSYEKL. The V end lost 2 bases, the J end lost 1 base, and 8 bases lay between the germline ends. Here the CDR3 reads CASSQRSRNTEAFF. As DNA, the CDR3 is TGCGCCAGCAGCCAACGCTCAAGGAACACTGAAGCTTTCTTT.

The gene calls are TRBV6-1 and TRBJ2-2; 12 bases fit TRBD2. V gave up 0 bases and J gave up 3 bases; unmatched junction bases: 8. The CDR3 has 19 amino acids. Germline assignment: CDR1 MNHNS and CDR2 SASEGT. This chain's CDR3 is CASSEATSGGHDYTGELFF. In DNA, the CDR3 is TGTGCCAGCAGTGAAGCGACTAGCGGGGGACATGATTACACCGGGGAGCTGTTTTTT.

This chain uses TRBV18 with TRBJ2-7; D call uncertain. Trimming left V 6 bases short and J 4 bases short, with 13 bases between. The CDR3 totals 13 residues. Germline V gene lookup returns CDR1 KGHSH and CDR2 LQKENI. CDR3 nucleotides: TGTGCCAGCTCCCTCCCCGGTCGGTACGAGCAGTACTTC. Translated: CASSLPGRYEQYF.

The V and J genes are TRBV5-1 and TRBJ2-5, with D unresolved. The V gene lost 4 bases and the J gene lost 4 bases, with 11 bases spanning the gap. The CDR3 has 13 amino acids. Per germline, CDR1 SGHRS and CDR2 YFSETQ. CDR3 residues: CASSRVWAETQYF. As DNA, the CDR3 is TGCGCCAGCAGCAGGGTGTGGGCAGAGACCCAGTACTTC.

DNA of the CDR3: TGTGCCAGCTCTCCTCGTCCCTCAGGGGTAAATGAAAAACTGTTTTTT. Its translation: CASSPRPSGVNEKLFF. The chain joins TRBV18 to TRBJ1-4; the D gene is possibly TRBD1 (6 bases). CDR1 KGHSH and CDR2 LQKENI come from the germline V gene. Trimming cost V 6 bases and J 5 bases, with 19 bases left between them. The CDR3 has 16 residues.

The chain links TRBV7-9 to TRBJ2-4; D ambiguous. The CDR3 runs 13 residues. Trimming pared 5 bases from V and 10 bases from J, leaving 15 bases between. Looked up from germline, CDR1 is SEHNR and CDR2 is FQNEAQ (reference sequence). In nucleotides, the CDR3 is TGTGCCAGCAGCCCCGTGGACGGAGATATTCAGTACTTC. Translated: CASSPVDGDIQYF. The full variable domain, rest sourced from reference TRBV7-9 and TRBJ2-4, is DTGVSQNPRHKITKRGQNVTFRCDPISEHNRLYWYRQTLGQGPEFLTYFQNEAQLEKSRLLSDRFSAERPKGSFSTLEIQRTEQGDSAMYLCASSPVDGDIQYFGAGTRLSVL.

This sequence joins TRBV7-2 and TRBJ2-7, with D perhaps being TRBD1 or TRBD2 (5 bases each). Germline V gives CDR1 SGHTA, CDR2 FQGNSA. V lost 5 bases and J lost 5, with 19 bases in between. The CDR3 is 15 amino acids. DNA for the CDR3: TGTGCCAGCAGCGCATCGTTCGGGACGAGCCACGAGCAGTACTTC. As protein: CASSASFGTSHEQYF.

The gene calls are TRBV7-2 and TRBJ2-5; weak D call: TRBD2 (5 bases). This CDR3 region has 14 residues. CDR1 and CDR2 from the germline V gene are SGHTA and FQGNSA. Deletions cut 2 bases from V and 5 bases from J, with 12 bases between. CDR3 in amino acids: CASSLLASMETQYF. The DNA for the CDR3 is TGTGCCAGCAGCTTACTAGCTAGCATGGAGACCCAGTACTTC.

The chain combines TRBV11-2 with TRBJ1-6; a possible D gene is TRBD1 (5 bases). V was shortened by 5 bases and J by 9 bases, with 11 bases between the two germline ends. Germline CDR1 and CDR2: SGHAT and FQNNGV. This CDR3 has 13 amino acids. The CDR3 sequence is CASSLGVGSPLHF. The CDR3 nucleotides are TGTGCCAGCAGCCTAGGGGTTGGTTCACCCCTCCACTTT.

The chain recombines TRBV5-1 with TRBJ2-2; D gene ambiguous. The CDR3 is made up of 15 amino acids. CDR1 and CDR2 (germline): SGHRS, YFSETQ. Trimming stripped 1 base from V and 2 bases from J, with 9 bases between. CDR3 sequence: CASSLSLTNTGELFF. CDR3 nucleotides: TGCGCCAGCAGCTTGTCGCTGACTAACACCGGGGAGCTGTTTTTT.

This chain joins TRBV4-1 and TRBJ2-6; a possible D gene is TRBD1 (5 bases). This CDR3 has 16 amino acids. Germline V gene lookup returns CDR1 MGHRA and CDR2 YSYEKL. Trimming took 9 bases from V and 0 from J, leaving 15 bases between them. CDR3 bases: TGCGCCAGTAGACAGACGTTTAGCTCTGGGGCCAACGTCCTGACTTTC. It codes for CASRQTFSSGANVLTF.

This sequence joins TRBV11-1 and TRBJ2-5, with 7 bases fitting TRBD1. The J segment lost 3 bases and the V segment lost 5 bases, leaving 3 bases of the junction unmatched. Looked up from germline, CDR1 is SGHAT and CDR2 is FQDESV (reference sequence). The CDR3 spans 13 residues. CDR3 residues: CASSPGTEETQYF. CDR3 DNA sequence: TGTGCCAGCAGCCCCGGGACAGAAGAGACCCAGTACTTC.

Here the CDR3 DNA reads TGTGCCAGCAGCACCGGACTAGCGGGGGGAAATGAGTACGAGCAGTACTTC. It specifies CASSTGLAGGNEYEQYF. The chain has TRBV2 and TRBJ2-7, with 14 positions matching TRBD2. With V trimmed by 6 bases and J by 4 bases, 11 bases remained unmatched. The CDR3 extends over 17 amino acids. Germline V gene data show CDR1 as SNHLY and CDR2 as FYNNEI. Supplemented by reference TRBV2 and TRBJ2-7, the full variable domain reads EPEVTQTPSHQVTQMGQEVILRCVPISNHLYFYWYRQILGQKVEFLVSFYNNEISEKSEIFDDQFSVERPDGSNFTLKIRSTKLEDSAMYFCASSTGLAGGNEYEQYFGPGTRLTVT.

The genes are TRBV9 and TRBJ2-2; possibly TRBD1 for D (6 bases). Germline values: CDR1 SGDLS, CDR2 YYNGEE. CDR3 length: 16 residues. The V end lost 4 bases, the J end lost 5 bases, and 18 bases lay between the germline ends. CDR3 nucleotides: TGTGCCAGCAGCCCCCTCGGGCCAGGGGATACCGGGGAGCTGTTTTTT. Its translation is CASSPLGPGDTGELFF.

Turning to this clone: At the DNA level, this CDR3 is encoded by other sequences in the same sample as well. CDR3 DNA sequence: TGTGCCAGCAGCTCCCAAGAGACCCAGTACTTC. Its translation: CASSSQETQYF. The chain uses TRBV5-6 and TRBJ2-5; D unclear. CDR1 is SGHDT and CDR2 is YYEEEE in the germline V gene. Trimming took off 3 bases at V and 1 base at J, with 1 base between the two ends. This CDR3 has 11 residues. The complete variable domain, with remaining parts taken from reference TRBV5-6 and TRBJ2-5, reads DAGVTQSPTHLIKTRGQQVTLRCSPKSGHDTVSWYQQALGQGPQFIFQYYEEEERQRGNFPDRFSGHQFPNYSSELNVNALLLGDSALYLCASSSQETQYFGPGTRLLVL.

This clone showed up just a few times. The CDR3 DNA reads TGTGCCAGCAGCCAAGACTATGGCTACACCTTC. Translated: CASSQDYGYTF. The chain employs TRBV5-5 and TRBJ1-2; D not resolved. V shed 4 bases and J shed 3 bases, with 4 bases lying between them. The CDR3 sequence is 11 residues long. Per the germline V gene, CDR1 is SGHKS and CDR2 is YYEKEE (reference sequence).

V usage is TRBV10-3 and J usage is TRBJ2-1; D is unclear. This CDR3 contains 11 residues. Germline V CDR1 and CDR2: ENHRY, SYGVKD. The V end was cut by 3 bases, the J end by 8 bases, with 5 bases between. The CDR3 region is CAISDGDEQFF. CDR3 nucleotides: TGTGCCATCAGTGACGGTGATGAGCAGTTCTTC.

The rearrangement links TRBV5-1 to TRBJ2-1; 10 nucleotides match TRBD2. The CDR3 spans 21 residues. CDR1 SGHRS and CDR2 YFSETQ come from the germline V gene. Trimming removed 3 bases from V and 2 bases from J; junction bases left unmatched: 20. The CDR3 nucleotides read TGCGCCAGCAGCTCCCCAGCAGGGAGGACTAGCGGATCTTCTCCCTACAATGAGCAGTTCTTC. Translating it yields CASSSPAGRTSGSSPYNEQFF.

This sequence joins TRBV28 and TRBJ2-1; the D is unclear. This CDR3 contains 13 residues. With 3 bases removed from V and 6 bases from J, the gap between germline ends came to 9 bases. Germline CDR1 MDHEN, CDR2 SYDVKM. In DNA, the CDR3 is TGTGCCAGCAGTTTCGGATTGGGCAATGAGCAGTTCTTC. Residues: CASSFGLGNEQFF.